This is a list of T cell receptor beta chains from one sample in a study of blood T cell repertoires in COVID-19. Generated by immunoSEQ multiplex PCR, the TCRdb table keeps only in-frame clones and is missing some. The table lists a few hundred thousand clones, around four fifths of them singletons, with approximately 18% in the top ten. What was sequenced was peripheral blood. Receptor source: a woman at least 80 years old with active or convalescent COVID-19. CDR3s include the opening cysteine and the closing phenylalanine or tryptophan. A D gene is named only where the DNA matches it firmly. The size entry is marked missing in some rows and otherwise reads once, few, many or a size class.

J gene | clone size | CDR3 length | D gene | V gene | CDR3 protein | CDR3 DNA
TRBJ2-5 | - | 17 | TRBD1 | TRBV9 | CASSASIGTGMKETQYF | TGTGCCAGCAGCGCGAGTATCGGGACAGGGATGAAAGAGACCCAGTACTTC
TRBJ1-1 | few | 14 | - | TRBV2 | CASRQSPGGTEAFF | TGTGCCAGCAGGCAGTCCCCGGGGGGCACTGAAGCTTTCTTT
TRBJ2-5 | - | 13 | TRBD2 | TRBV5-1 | CASSYGRQETQYF | TGCGCCAGCTCCTACGGGAGGCAAGAGACCCAGTACTTC
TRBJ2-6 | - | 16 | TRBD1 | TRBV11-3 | CANRTGGASGANVLTF | TGTGCCAACAGGACAGGGGGAGCCTCTGGGGCCAACGTCCTGACTTTC
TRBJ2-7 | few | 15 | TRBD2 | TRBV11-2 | CASSPQRGDSYEQYF | TGTGCCAGCAGCCCCCAGCGGGGTGACTCCTACGAGCAGTACTTC
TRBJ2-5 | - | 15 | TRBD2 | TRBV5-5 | CASSLPAGGQETQYF | TGTGCCAGCAGCTTGCCAGCGGGGGGCCAGGAGACCCAGTACTTC
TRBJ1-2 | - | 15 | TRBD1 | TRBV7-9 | CASSSDRVANYGYTF | TGTGCCAGCAGCTCGGACAGGGTAGCCAACTATGGCTACACCTTC
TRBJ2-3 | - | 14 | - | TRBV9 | CASSVSGSTDTQYF | TGTGCCAGCAGCGTGAGCGGGAGCACAGATACGCAGTATTTT
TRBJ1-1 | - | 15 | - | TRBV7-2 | CASSHADRENTEAFF | TGTGCCAGCAGCCACGCGGACAGAGAGAACACTGAAGCTTTCTTT
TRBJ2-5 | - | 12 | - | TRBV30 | CAWSPRQETQYF | TGTGCCTGGAGCCCTCGCCAAGAGACCCAGTACTTC
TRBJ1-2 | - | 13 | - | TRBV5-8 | CASSYTSANGYTF | TGTGCCAGCAGCTACACAAGCGCAAACGGCTACACCTTC
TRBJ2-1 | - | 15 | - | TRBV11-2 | CASSLAAGARNEQFF | TGTGCCAGCAGCTTAGCGGCGGGGGCGCGTAATGAGCAGTTCTTC
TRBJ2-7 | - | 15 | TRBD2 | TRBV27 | CASSLSLAGVYEQYF | TGTGCCAGCAGTTTATCCCTCGCGGGAGTCTACGAGCAGTACTTC
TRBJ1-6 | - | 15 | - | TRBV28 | CASRVGGGLGSPLHF | TGTGCCAGCAGGGTTGGGGGCGGCTTAGGTTCACCCCTCCACTTT
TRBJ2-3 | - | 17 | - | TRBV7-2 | CASTVRGRVTRGDTQYF | TGTGCCAGCACCGTTAGAGGGCGGGTTACAAGGGGGGATACGCAGTATTTT
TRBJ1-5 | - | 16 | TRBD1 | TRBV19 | CASSMTGQGVEQPQHF | TGTGCCAGTAGTATGACGGGACAGGGGGTTGAACAGCCCCAGCATTTT
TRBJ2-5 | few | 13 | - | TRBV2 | CASSGVRQETQYF | TGTGCCAGCAGTGGGGTGAGGCAGGAGACCCAGTACTTC
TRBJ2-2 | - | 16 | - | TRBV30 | CAWSVRSQGGIGELFF | TGTGCCTGGAGTGTACGGTCCCAAGGGGGTATCGGGGAGCTGTTTTTT
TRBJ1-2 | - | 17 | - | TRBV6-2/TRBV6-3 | CASSSAGRGIGFRVYTF | TGTGCCAGCAGTTCTGCGGGACGGGGCATTGGTTTTAGGGTCTACACCTTC
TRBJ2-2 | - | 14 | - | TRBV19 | CASSLRGYTGELFF | TGTGCCAGTAGTTTAAGGGGGTACACCGGGGAGCTGTTTTTT
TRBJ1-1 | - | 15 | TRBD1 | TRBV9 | CASSVVGRGDTEAFF | TGTGCCAGCAGCGTAGTAGGCAGGGGGGACACTGAAGCTTTCTTT
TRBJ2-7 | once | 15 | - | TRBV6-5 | CASSSRGAPAYEQYF | TGTGCCAGCAGCAGCCGGGGGGCCCCGGCCTACGAGCAGTACTTC
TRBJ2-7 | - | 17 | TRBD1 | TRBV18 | CASSPSTPGQGLNEQYF | TGTGCCAGCTCACCCTCTACGCCGGGACAGGGGTTGAACGAGCAGTACTTC
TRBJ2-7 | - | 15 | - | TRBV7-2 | CASSPTPGVSYEQYF | TGTGCCAGCAGCCCCACGCCGGGGGTGTCCTACGAGCAGTACTTC
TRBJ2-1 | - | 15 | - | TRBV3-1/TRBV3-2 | CASSSGTIAYNEQFF | TGTGCCAGCAGCTCCGGGACAATCGCCTACAATGAGCAGTTCTTC
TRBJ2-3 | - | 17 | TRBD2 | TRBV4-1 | CASSQGLAGGSTDTQYF | TGCGCCAGCAGCCAGGGACTAGCGGGAGGGAGCACAGATACGCAGTATTTT
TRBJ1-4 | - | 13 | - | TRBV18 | CASSRGEGEKLFF | TGTGCCAGCTCACGGGGGGAAGGCGAAAAACTGTTTTTT
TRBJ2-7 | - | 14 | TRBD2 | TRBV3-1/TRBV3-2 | CASSQGAGGDEQYF | TGTGCCAGCAGCCAAGGAGCGGGAGGGGACGAGCAGTACTTC
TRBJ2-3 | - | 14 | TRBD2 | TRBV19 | CASSIGRAKDTQYF | TGTGCCAGTAGTATCGGGAGGGCGAAAGATACGCAGTATTTT
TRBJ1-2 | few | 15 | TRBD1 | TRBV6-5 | CASSYARDRQNGYTF | TGTGCCAGCAGTTACGCCCGGGACAGACAGAATGGCTACACCTTC
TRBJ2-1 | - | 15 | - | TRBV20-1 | CSASGASRYYNEQFF | TGCAGTGCTAGTGGGGCTAGCAGGTACTACAATGAGCAGTTCTTC
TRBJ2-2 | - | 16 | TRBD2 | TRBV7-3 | CASSSTTSAYTGELFF | TGTGCCAGCAGCTCGACGACTAGCGCGTACACCGGGGAGCTGTTTTTT
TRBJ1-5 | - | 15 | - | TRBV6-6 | CASSLAGYSNQPQHF | TGTGCCAGCAGCCTCGCGGGGTATAGCAATCAGCCCCAGCATTTT
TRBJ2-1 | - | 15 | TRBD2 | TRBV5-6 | CASSPMAGVSNEQFF | TGTGCCAGCAGCCCCATGGCGGGAGTAAGTAATGAGCAGTTCTTC
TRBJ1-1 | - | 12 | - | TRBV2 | CASRLAAIEAFF | TGTGCCAGCAGGTTGGCAGCGATTGAAGCTTTCTTT
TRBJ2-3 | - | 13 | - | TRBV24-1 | CATSELGTDTQYF | TGTGCCACCAGTGAACTGGGCACAGATACGCAGTATTTT
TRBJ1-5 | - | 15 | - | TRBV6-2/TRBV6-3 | CASSYSAGLDQPQHF | TGTGCCAGCAGTTACTCGGCAGGACTGGATCAGCCCCAGCATTTT
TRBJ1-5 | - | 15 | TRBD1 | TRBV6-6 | CASNPGQGYNQPQHF | TGTGCCAGCAACCCGGGACAGGGCTACAATCAGCCCCAGCATTTT
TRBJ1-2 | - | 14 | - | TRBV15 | CATSRDFSSDGYTF | TGTGCCACCAGCAGAGATTTTTCTTCTGATGGCTACACCTTC
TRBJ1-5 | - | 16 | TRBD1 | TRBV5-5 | CASSLGRDRGNQPQHF | TGTGCCAGCAGCTTGGGGCGGGACAGGGGTAATCAGCCCCAGCATTTT
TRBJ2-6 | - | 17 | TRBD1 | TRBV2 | CASSVEPTGSGANVLTF | TGTGCCAGCAGTGTGGAGCCGACAGGGTCTGGGGCCAACGTCCTGACTTTC
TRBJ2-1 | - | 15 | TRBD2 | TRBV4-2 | CASRGGAGDYNEQFF | TGTGCCAGCAGGGGGGGTGCGGGGGACTACAATGAGCAGTTCTTC
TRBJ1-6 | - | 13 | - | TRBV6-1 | CASIWDKNSPLHF | TGTGCCAGCATATGGGACAAGAATTCACCCCTCCACTTT
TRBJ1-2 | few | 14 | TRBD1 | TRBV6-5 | CASSSGTGAYGYTF | TGTGCCAGCAGCTCCGGGACAGGGGCCTATGGCTACACCTTC
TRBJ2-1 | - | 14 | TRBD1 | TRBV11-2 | CASAGTGAYNEQFF | TGTGCCAGCGCCGGGACAGGGGCCTACAATGAGCAGTTCTTC
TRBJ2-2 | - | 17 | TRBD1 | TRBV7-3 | CASSLAQGQGYTGELFF | TGTGCCAGCAGCTTAGCCCAGGGACAGGGGTACACCGGGGAGCTGTTTTTT
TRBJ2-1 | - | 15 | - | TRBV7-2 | CASSLEAASYNEQFF | TGTGCCAGCAGCTTAGAAGCGGCAAGTTACAATGAGCAGTTCTTC
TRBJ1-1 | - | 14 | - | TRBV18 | CASSPQGNPTEAFF | TGTGCCAGCTCACCCCAGGGGAACCCCACTGAAGCTTTCTTT
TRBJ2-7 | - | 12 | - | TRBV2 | CASIGEGHEQYF | TGTGCCAGCATCGGGGAAGGGCACGAGCAGTACTTC
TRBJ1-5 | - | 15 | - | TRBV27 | CASRRTGGGGQPQHF | TGTGCCAGCAGACGCACGGGGGGGGGAGGTCAGCCCCAGCATTTT
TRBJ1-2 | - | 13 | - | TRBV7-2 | CASSLPQNYGYTF | TGTGCCAGCAGCTTACCCCAGAACTATGGCTACACCTTC
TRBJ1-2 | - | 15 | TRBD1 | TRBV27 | CASSTRQGAGYGYTF | TGTGCCAGCAGTACCCGACAGGGGGCCGGCTATGGCTACACCTTC